One sample yielded the 31 T cell receptor beta chains listed below, sequenced in a study of CD8 T cells in ankylosing spondylitis. These receptors have no identified antigens. Study-wide points: It appeared that ankylosing spondylitis blood was characterized by a TCR beta motif of several highly homologous variants.

Each CDR3 protein is one row after TCRdb ran MiXCR on the 5' RACE reads. The top ten hold approximately 0.51% of the sample, which has 700,000 to 1,000,000 distinct CDR3 sequences, approximately 12% seen once. The sequenced material came from blood, either unsorted or a sorted T cell fraction (not recorded which). These receptors were taken from a male donor with ankylosing spondylitis.

The J gene is TRBJ2-2, the V gene TRBV3-1, with a possible D match to TRBD1 (6 bases). The V end was cut by 0 bases, the J end by 8 bases, with 13 bases between. Germline-derived CDR1 and CDR2 are LGHDT and YNNKEL (reference sequence). The CDR3 is 15 amino acids. The CDR3, as DNA: TGTGCCAGCAGCCAAGACCCAGGGGTATCTGGGGAGCTGTTTTTT. This encodes CASSQDPGVSGELFF. The full variable domain, with the rest looked up from reference TRBV3-1 and TRBJ2-2, is DTAVSQTPKYLVTQMGNDKSIKCEQNLGHDTMYWYKQDSKKFLKIMFSYNNKELIINETVPNRFSPKSPDKAHLNLHINSLELGDSAVYFCASSQDPGVSGELFFGEGSRLTVL.

There are many counts of this clonotype. V usage is TRBV5-1 and J usage is TRBJ2-1; no clear D gene. The CDR3 runs to 13 residues. The germline V and J ends were trimmed by 4 bases and 8 bases, with 13 bases remaining between them. Germline V gives CDR1 SGHRS, CDR2 YFSETQ. CDR3 bases: TGCGCCAGCAGCCCAAACGAGCGTGATGAGCAGTTCTTC. Translating it yields CASSPNERDEQFF. The full variable domain, in which reference TRBV5-1 and TRBJ2-1 provide the parts outside the CDR3, is KAGVTQTPRYLIKTRGQQVTLSCSPISGHRSVSWYQQTPGQGLQFLFEYFSETQRNKGNFPGRFSGRQFSNSRSEMNVSTLELGDSALYLCASSPNERDEQFFGPGTRLTVL.

This chain connects TRBV20-1 to TRBJ1-1; D is perhaps TRBD1 (5 bases). V lost 5 bases, J lost 1 base, and 11 bases lay in between. The CDR3 sequence is 13 residues long. The germline V gene has CDR1 DFQATT and CDR2 SNEGSKA (reference sequence). CDR3 DNA: TGCAGTGCTCTTTCTAGGGGGAACACTGAAGCTTTCTTT. Its protein product is CSALSRGNTEAFF.

This clonotype was seen at least ten times. The chain combines TRBV20-1 with TRBJ2-1; D is unresolved. The CDR3 runs 13 residues. Germline CDR1 reads DFQATT; CDR2 reads SNEGSKA (reference sequence). Trimming shortened V by 3 bases and J by 0 bases, and 6 bases separated the two germline ends. CDR3 residues: CSARESSYNEQFF. CDR3 coding DNA: TGCAGTGCTAGGGAGAGCTCCTACAATGAGCAGTTCTTC.

This clonotype was picked up a small number of times. The rearrangement uses TRBV9 and TRBJ1-1, with 9 bases that match TRBD1. From germline, CDR1 is SGDLS and CDR2 YYNGEE. V was pared by 4 bases and J by 7 bases, with 8 bases of the junction left unmatched. There are 14 residues in the CDR3. CDR3 sequence reads: CASSYLVGQGEAFF. The CDR3 DNA sequence: TGTGCCAGCAGCTACCTCGTGGGACAGGGTGAAGCTTTCTTT. Full variable domain (rest looked up from reference TRBV9 and TRBJ1-1): DSGVTQTPKHLITATGQRVTLRCSPRSGDLSVYWYQQSLDQGLQFLIQYYNGEERAKGNILERFSAQQFPDLHSELNLSSLELGDSALYFCASSYLVGQGEAFFGQGTRLTVV.

This clonotype was counted only a few times. The CDR3 DNA reads TGCAGTGCTAGGGCTAGCGGGAGGACGGAGCAGTTCTTC. This sequence encodes CSARASGRTEQFF. The chain links TRBV20-1 to TRBJ2-1; the match to TRBD2 covers 11 bases. V lost 3 bases to trimming and J lost 10 bases; unmatched junction nucleotides: 5. The CDR3 consists of 13 residues. CDR1 DFQATT and CDR2 SNEGSKA come from the germline V gene (reference sequence).

CDR3 loop: CASSATGGSTEAFF. The CDR3 nucleotides are TGTGCCAGCAGCGCGACAGGGGGATCCACTGAAGCTTTCTTT. The chain has TRBV7-2 and TRBJ1-1; 9 bases fit TRBD1. Germline-derived CDR1 and CDR2 are SGHTA and FQGNSA. This CDR3 has 14 amino acids. V lost 5 bases, J lost 4 bases, and 5 bases stayed unmatched.

V gene TRBV24-1 combines with J gene TRBJ2-1, with 16 bases matching TRBD2. Germline CDR1 and CDR2: KGHDR and SFDVKD. V lost 4 bases, J lost 7 bases, and 9 bases stayed unmatched. CDR3 size: 18 residues. CDR3 protein: CATSDLGTSGRAWNEQFF. The CDR3 DNA sequence: TGTGCCACCAGTGACCTCGGGACTAGCGGGAGGGCCTGGAATGAGCAGTTCTTC.

This clonotype was recorded at least ten times. The V gene is TRBV7-2, the J gene TRBJ2-7; TRBD2 matches 7 bases. The V segment lost 3 bases and the J segment 6 bases; nucleotides outside the gene matches: 8. The germline V gene has CDR1 SGHTA and CDR2 FQGNSA. This CDR3 is built from 14 residues. Written as DNA, the CDR3 is TGTGCCAGCAGCTTTACGGGAGGCCAAGGCGAGCAGTACTTC. Its protein is CASSFTGGQGEQYF.

This clonotype was detected ten times or more. This chain connects TRBV20-1 to TRBJ2-3, with 12 bases aligning to TRBD2. CDR1 and CDR2 from the germline V gene are DFQATT and SNEGSKA (reference sequence). The ends lost 3 bases at V and 4 bases at J; junction bases unmatched: 5. The CDR3 is made up of 15 amino acids. CDR3 in amino acids: CSARRLAGDPDTQYF. CDR3 coding DNA: TGCAGTGCTAGGCGACTAGCGGGGGATCCAGATACGCAGTATTTT.

This clonotype has a handful of counts. The chain combines TRBV6-5 with TRBJ1-1; D remains unclear. With 4 bases removed from V and 4 bases from J, the gap between germline ends came to 13 bases. This CDR3 contains 14 residues. Per germline, CDR1 MNHEY and CDR2 SVGAGI. The CDR3 bases are TGTGCCAGCAGTTTGCGGGAGGAGGGCACTGAAGCTTTCTTT. This encodes CASSLREEGTEAFF.

This clonotype was found many times. This rearrangement joins TRBV5-1 to TRBJ1-2; TRBD1 aligns across 7 bases. The CDR3 length is 14 residues. Germline values: CDR1 SGHRS, CDR2 YFSETQ. Trimming at V came to 0 bases and at J to 8 bases, leaving 7 bases not matched to a gene. For the CDR3, the DNA is TGCGCCAGCAGCTTGGACCCGATAGGGGGCGGCTACACCTTC. Protein product: CASSLDPIGGGYTF.

This clonotype has a count of ten or more. This chain joins TRBV10-3 and TRBJ1-1; no clear D gene. Germline loops: CDR1 ENHRY, CDR2 SYGVKD. Deletions cut 3 bases from V and 7 bases from J, with 6 bases between. The CDR3 is made up of 11 amino acids. DNA of the CDR3: TGTGCCATCAGTGAAGGCGGTGAAGCTTTCTTT. This codes for CAISEGGEAFF.

The chain couples TRBV20-1 to TRBJ2-7; 7 bases map to TRBD2. This CDR3 is built from 13 residues. The V gene end was trimmed by 3 bases and the J gene end by 4 bases; junction bases not matched to a gene: 6. Germline V lookup: CDR1 DFQATT, CDR2 SNEGSKA (reference sequence). This chain's CDR3 is CSARGRVRYEQYF. In DNA, the CDR3 is TGCAGTGCTAGGGGGAGGGTTCGGTACGAGCAGTACTTC.

The sample holds many counts of this clonotype. This chain uses TRBV29-1 with TRBJ2-1; TRBD2 agrees at 11 bases. With V trimmed by 0 bases and J by 0 bases, 10 bases remained unmatched. The length of the CDR3 is 19 residues. Germline V lookup: CDR1 SQVTM, CDR2 ANQGSEA. The CDR3 loop reads CSVEDMASGRHSSYNEQFF. The CDR3 coding sequence is TGCAGCGTTGAAGATATGGCTAGCGGGAGGCACAGCTCCTACAATGAGCAGTTCTTC.

This clonotype has more than one count but fewer than ten. V is TRBV20-1 and J is TRBJ2-7; 7 bases are a match to TRBD1. The trim removed 7 bases at V and 8 bases at J, leaving 17 bases unmatched. This CDR3 contains 14 residues. The V gene's germline CDR1 is DFQATT and CDR2 SNEGSKA (reference sequence). The DNA for the CDR3 is TGCAGTGTAGTAGTGGGACAGTCCCGGGAAAAGCAGTACTTC. Protein sequence: CSVVVGQSREKQYF.

The chain employs TRBV18 and TRBJ2-5; 10 positions agree with TRBD2. This CDR3 is 15 amino acids long. Germline-derived CDR1 and CDR2 are KGHSH and LQKENI. The junction had 8 bases not matched to a gene; V was cut back by 4 bases and J by 6 bases. The CDR3 sequence is CASSHELAGKKTQYF. Here the CDR3 DNA reads TGTGCCAGCTCACACGAACTAGCGGGAAAAAAGACCCAGTACTTC. The variable domain in full, completed from reference TRBV18 and TRBJ2-5, reads NAGVMQNPRHLVRRRGQEARLRCSPMKGHSHVYWYRQLPEEGLKFMVYLQKENIIDESGMPKERFSAEFPKEGPSILRIQQVVRGDSAAYFCASSHELAGKKTQYFGPGTRLLVL.

This chain links TRBV21-1 with TRBJ2-1; the table's D call TRBD1 went unverified against the DNA. TRBV21-1 is an annotated pseudogene. This CDR3 contains 13 residues. CDR3 in amino acids: CASSSDRGDEQFF. CDR3 DNA: TGTGCCAGCAGCAGTGACAGGGGCGATGAGCAGTTCTTC.

The CDR3 protein is CASSFIGPDSNQPQHF. The CDR3 DNA follows: TGTGCCAGCAGCTTTATTGGGCCTGACAGCAATCAGCCCCAGCATTTT. The V call is TRBV7-2, the J call TRBJ1-5, with D hard to call. CDR3 size: 16 residues. The V end lost 3 bases, the J end lost 1 base, and 13 bases lay between the germline ends. Germline V gene sequence: CDR1 SGHTA, CDR2 FQGNSA.

This clonotype occurred a few times. V and J are TRBV4-3 and TRBJ1-5; a possible D gene is TRBD1 (5 bases). From germline, CDR1 is LGHNA and CDR2 YSLEER. V was shortened by 2 bases and J by 6 bases, with 11 bases between the two germline ends. The CDR3 extends over 14 amino acids. The CDR3 DNA sequence: TGCGCCAGCAGCCAAATGCAGGGCGGTCAGCCCCAGCATTTT. This codes for CASSQMQGGQPQHF.

This clonotype was observed a handful of times. The rearrangement uses TRBV20-1 and TRBJ2-3; weak D call: TRBD2 (5 bases). V was shortened by 6 bases and J by 5 bases, with 9 bases between the two germline ends. There are 11 residues in the CDR3. CDR1 and CDR2 (germline): DFQATT, SNEGSKA (reference sequence). The CDR3 sequence is CSAGSKDTQYF. The CDR3 DNA reads TGCAGTGCGGGGAGTAAAGATACGCAGTATTTT.

The J gene is TRBJ2-1, the V gene TRBV7-8; no clear D gene. Germline V gives CDR1 SGHVS, CDR2 FQNEAQ. V gave up 2 bases and J gave up 0 bases, with 23 bases separating them. The CDR3 has 20 residues. In DNA, the CDR3 is TGTGCCAGCAGCTTATACCCCCTCACCCCCGACGCGAGCTCCTACAATGAGCAGTTCTTC. Translation gives CASSLYPLTPDASSYNEQFF.

This clonotype was seen ten or more times. The chain uses TRBV20-1 and TRBJ2-2; TRBD1 or TRBD2 may be the D gene (5 bases each). The CDR3 spans 14 residues. Germline lookup yields CDR1 DFQATT and CDR2 SNEGSKA (reference sequence). The V and J ends lost 5 bases and 11 bases respectively, with 21 bases between them. The CDR3 DNA reads as TGCAGTGCTTTGATATTCCAGGGAGAGAGAGAGCTGTTTTTT. Its translation: CSALIFQGERELFF.

This chain connects TRBV5-1 to TRBJ1-2, with 11 bases fitting TRBD1. With V trimmed by 4 bases and J by 8 bases, 10 bases remained unmatched. Germline V gives CDR1 SGHRS, CDR2 YFSETQ. The CDR3 has 15 amino acids. CDR3 in DNA: TGCGCCAGCAGCATCACCGGACAGGGGGCGGAGGGCTACACCTTC. Translation: CASSITGQGAEGYTF.

J is TRBJ1-6 and V is TRBV28, with no clear D. Germline CDR1 is MDHEN and CDR2 is SYDVKM. V was pared by 4 bases and J by 8 bases, with 21 bases between. The CDR3 length is 17 residues. This chain's CDR3 is CASSSSSTKVEDSPLHF. The CDR3 region has the DNA TGTGCCAGCAGTTCCTCCTCGACAAAGGTTGAGGATTCACCCCTCCACTTT.

Remarks on this clonotype: Its ends do not fully match the called genes, so a read error is possible. The chain combines TRBV20-1 with TRBJ2-1, with TRBD2 matching 13 bases. This CDR3 is 17 amino acids long. The germline gives CDR1 DFQATT, CDR2 SNEGSKA (reference sequence). As DNA, the CDR3 is TGCTGTGCTACCGGGACTAGCGGGGCTAGCTCCTACAATGAGCAGTTCTTC. Encoded protein: CCATGTSGASSYNEQFF.

The chain recombines TRBV4-2 with TRBJ1-6; the match to TRBD1 covers 8 bases. Looked up from germline, CDR1 is LGHNA and CDR2 is YNFKEQ. This CDR3 spans 16 amino acids. V was pared by 1 base and J by 7 bases, with 6 bases of the junction left unmatched. CDR3 in DNA: TGTGCCAGCAGCCAAGTTACGGGACAGGAGAATTCACCCCTCCACTTT. The encoded protein is CASSQVTGQENSPLHF.

This clonotype was seen only a few times. The chain recombines TRBV7-9 with TRBJ2-1; D is perhaps TRBD2 (5 bases). This CDR3 is built from 15 residues. Germline V gene data show CDR1 as SEHNR and CDR2 as FQNEAQ (reference sequence). V lost 5 bases, J lost 10 bases, and 21 bases lay in between. As DNA, the CDR3 is TGTGCCAGCAGCCCCTTGAGGGCGGTGTCCAGGGAGCAGTTCTTC. This translates into CASSPLRAVSREQFF.

This clonotype was recorded many times. The chain joins TRBV15 to TRBJ2-2; 8 bases align to TRBD1. The germline CDR1 and CDR2 sequences are LNHNV and YYDKDF (reference sequence). The CDR3 extends over 16 amino acids. V trimming: 2 bases; J trimming: 5 bases; junction bases outside the gene matches: 7. The CDR3 protein is CATSRWGTGDTGELFF. The CDR3 DNA reads TGTGCCACCAGCAGATGGGGGACAGGTGATACCGGGGAGCTGTTTTTT.

This clonotype was detected ten times or more. The V and J genes are TRBV29-1 and TRBJ2-2, with D unclear. CDR1 is SQVTM, CDR2 ANQGSEA, per germline. Trimming took 4 bases from V and 9 from J, leaving 12 bases between them. The CDR3 covers 12 residues. The DNA for the CDR3 is TGCAGCGTTGGTTGGAGTCCCTGGGAGCTGTTTTTT. Translation gives CSVGWSPWELFF.

This chain connects TRBV12-3 or TRBV12-4 to TRBJ1-1, with D possibly matching TRBD1 (5 bases). This CDR3 comprises 14 residues. Trimming removed 4 bases from V and 5 bases from J, with 14 bases in between. CDR3 loop: CASSYWGDLTEAFF. CDR3 nucleotide sequence: TGTGCCAGCAGTTACTGGGGGGATTTGACTGAAGCTTTCTTT.